These 26 T cell receptor beta chains originate from one sample sequenced in a study of PD-1 blockade in classical Hodgkin lymphoma. Sequenced by immunoSEQ multiplex PCR; TCRdb stores in-frame clones only, minus some. The table lists about 90,000 clones, roughly 87% of them singletons. Brentuximab vedotin exposure varied among the patients, all of whom had relapsed after autologous stem cell transplantation. Sequencing used peripheral blood mononuclear cells (PBMCs), obtained before the second cycle of nivolumab. Every receptor here comes from a human donor with classical Hodgkin lymphoma.

The chain uses TRBV2 and TRBJ2-2; TRBD1 matches 7 bases. This CDR3 is built from 15 residues. Germline V gene sequence: CDR1 SNHLY, CDR2 FYNNEI. With V trimmed by 6 bases and J by 1 base, 5 bases remained unmatched. The CDR3 nucleotides are TGTGCCAGCAGGACCGGGACAGTGAACACCGGGGAGCTGTTTTTT. It yields the protein CASRTGTVNTGELFF.

V usage is TRBV19 and J usage is TRBJ1-5; D unresolved. The CDR3 is made up of 10 amino acids. Germline V gives CDR1 LNHDA, CDR2 SQIVND (reference sequence). Deletions cut 6 bases from V and 3 bases from J, with 0 bases between. The DNA of the CDR3 is TGTGCCAGTAGCAATCAGCCCCAGCATTTT. Translating it yields CASSNQPQHF. The full variable domain, in which reference TRBV19 and TRBJ1-5 provide the parts outside the CDR3, is DGGITQSPKYLFRKEGQNVTLSCEQNLNHDAMYWYRQDPGQGLRLIYYSQIVNDFQKGDIAEGYSVSREKKESFPLTVTSAQKNPTAFYLCASSNQPQHFGDGTRLSIL.

This clone was seen a single time. The V gene is TRBV18, the J gene TRBJ2-1; TRBD2 agrees at 12 bases. The CDR3 covers 18 residues. V lost 4 bases to trimming and J lost 0 bases; unmatched junction nucleotides: 7. Germline V gene sequence: CDR1 KGHSH, CDR2 LQKENI. CDR3 loop: CASSRKGLAGNSYNEQFF. The CDR3 DNA sequence: TGTGCCAGCTCACGAAAAGGACTAGCGGGGAACTCCTACAATGAGCAGTTCTTC.

The rearrangement uses TRBV7-9 and TRBJ2-7, with 7 bases fitting TRBD2. The CDR3 is made up of 14 amino acids. The J segment lost 1 base and the V segment lost 5 bases, leaving 5 bases of the junction unmatched. The germline CDR1 and CDR2 sequences are SEHNR and FQNEAQ (reference sequence). Written as DNA, the CDR3 is TGTGCCAGCAGCCCGAGCGGGAAATCCTACGAGCAGTACTTC. Protein: CASSPSGKSYEQYF. The full variable domain, rest sourced from reference TRBV7-9 and TRBJ2-7, is DTGVSQNPRHKITKRGQNVTFRCDPISEHNRLYWYRQTLGQGPEFLTYFQNEAQLEKSRLLSDRFSAERPKGSFSTLEIQRTEQGDSAMYLCASSPSGKSYEQYFGPGTRLTVT.

The genes are TRBV28 and TRBJ1-4; unclear D gene. The germline V gene encodes CDR1 MDHEN and CDR2 SYDVKM. This CDR3 has 12 amino acids. V was shortened by 6 bases and J by 6 bases, with 8 bases between the two germline ends. The CDR3, as DNA: TGTGCCAGCAGCCGGATCTATGAAAAACTGTTTTTT. Its translation: CASSRIYEKLFF. The full variable domain, completed using reference TRBV28 and TRBJ1-4, is DVKVTQSSRYLVKRTGEKVFLECVQDMDHENMFWYRQDPGLGLRLIYFSYDVKMKEKGDIPEGYSVSREKKERFSLILESASTNQTSMYLCASSRIYEKLFFGSGTQLSVL.

For this clone: Other DNA sequences in the same sample also yield this CDR3. The chain links TRBV27 to TRBJ1-2, with D maybe TRBD1 (5 bases). Germline V gene sequence: CDR1 MNHEY, CDR2 SMNVEV (reference sequence). Trimming took 3 bases from V and 7 from J, leaving 9 bases between them. CDR3 length: 12 residues. Here the CDR3 reads CASSFVGGGYTF. CDR3 DNA sequence: TGTGCCAGCAGTTTTGTTGGGGGTGGCTACACCTTC.

The chain uses TRBV20-1 and TRBJ1-2; D is perhaps TRBD1 (6 bases). The CDR3 runs to 11 residues. Trimming removed 8 bases at V and 6 bases at J, with 13 bases between. Germline V CDR1 and CDR2: DFQATT, SNEGSKA (reference sequence). As DNA, the CDR3 is TGCAGTAGACAGGAGAACCATGGCTACACCTTC. Amino acids: CSRQENHGYTF.

As concerns this clone: At one of its ends the junction is not consistent with the germline gene, which may arise from a read error. The rearrangement links TRBV27 to TRBJ2-1; D is unresolved. CDR1 is MNHEY and CDR2 is SMNVEV in the germline V gene (reference sequence). This CDR3 has 13 amino acids. CDR3 nucleotide sequence: TGTGCCAGCAGTTTAGACGCGGATCTCATTAAGATCTTC. Translating gives CASSLDADLIKIF.

The chain has TRBV5-1 and TRBJ2-1, with TRBD2 matching over 8 bases. CDR1 is SGHRS and CDR2 is YFSETQ in the germline V gene. The CDR3 spans 16 residues. V was pared by 4 bases and J by 0 bases, with 6 bases of the junction left unmatched. CDR3 amino acids: CASSPSGGSSYNEQFF. CDR3 in DNA: TGCGCCAGCAGCCCCAGCGGGGGAAGCTCCTACAATGAGCAGTTCTTC.

CDR3 region: CASSEALREQFF. DNA for the CDR3: TGTGCCAGCAGTGAAGCGCTGCGGGAGCAGTTCTTC. V is TRBV6-1 and J is TRBJ2-1, with D unclear. The CDR3 is made up of 12 amino acids. V was clipped by 0 bases and J by 10 bases, with 7 bases between them. Germline V gene sequence: CDR1 MNHNS, CDR2 SASEGT.

In its sample, this clone was seen a few times. The chain recombines TRBV27 with TRBJ2-1; no clear D. Germline V lookup: CDR1 MNHEY, CDR2 SMNVEV (reference sequence). Between the trimmed V and J ends, which lost 1 base and 6 bases, there was a span of 7 bases. The CDR3 has 13 residues. The CDR3 DNA reads as TGTGCCAGCAGTTTATACCCCCCCAATGAGCAGTTCTTC. Its protein is CASSLYPPNEQFF.

This chain connects TRBV28 to TRBJ2-5; 7 nucleotides match TRBD2. CDR1 is MDHEN and CDR2 is SYDVKM in the germline V gene. The CDR3 is 14 amino acids. V shed 7 bases and J 5 bases; nucleotides not matched to a gene: 10. DNA of the CDR3: TGTGCCAGCATCCAGCGGGAACCTAGGGAGACCCAGTACTTC. Protein product: CASIQREPRETQYF.

The V call is TRBV10-2, the J call TRBJ1-1; no reliable D call. Germline assignment: CDR1 WSHSY and CDR2 SAAADI. The V end was cut by 4 bases, the J end by 0 bases, with 18 bases between. This CDR3 is 17 amino acids long. The CDR3 nucleotides are TGCGCCAGCAGTGGAGCCCGAATGGAGGGAATGAACACTGAAGCTTTCTTT. It codes for CASSGARMEGMNTEAFF.

The J gene is TRBJ1-2, the V gene TRBV5-1; 9 bases map to TRBD1. The germline V gene has CDR1 SGHRS and CDR2 YFSETQ. The CDR3 length is 16 residues. The J segment lost 1 base and the V segment lost 5 bases, leaving 9 bases of the junction unmatched. The CDR3 DNA reads TGCGCCAGCAGGGGAACGGGGACAGGGCTTAACTATGGCTACACCTTC. Translated, it gives CASRGTGTGLNYGYTF. The whole variable domain, filled in from reference TRBV5-1 and TRBJ1-2, reads KAGVTQTPRYLIKTRGQQVTLSCSPISGHRSVSWYQQTPGQGLQFLFEYFSETQRNKGNFPGRFSGRQFSNSRSEMNVSTLELGDSALYLCASRGTGTGLNYGYTFGSGTRLTVV.

This clone occurred once. This chain connects TRBV6-4 to TRBJ1-6, with D maybe TRBD1 (5 bases). This CDR3 is 15 amino acids long. In germline, CDR1 is MRHNA, CDR2 SNTAGT. Trimming shortened V by 2 bases and J by 5 bases, and 10 bases separated the two germline ends. The CDR3 sequence is CASSDGGPDNSPLHF. DNA of the CDR3: TGTGCCAGCAGTGACGGGGGACCGGATAATTCACCCCTCCACTTT.

The gene calls are TRBV20-1 and TRBJ2-7, with 9 bases that match TRBD1. V lost 5 bases to trimming and J lost 9 bases; unmatched junction nucleotides: 5. The CDR3 is made up of 11 amino acids. The germline V gene encodes CDR1 DFQATT and CDR2 SNEGSKA (reference sequence). The CDR3 nucleotides are TGCAGTGCTCACAGGGGGCCGGGGCAGTACTTC. This encodes CSAHRGPGQYF.

The gene calls are TRBV11-2 and TRBJ1-1; D unresolved. The CDR3 totals 14 residues. Per germline, CDR1 SGHAT and CDR2 FQNNGV. Trimming shortened V by 1 base and J by 1 base, and 7 bases separated the two germline ends. The CDR3 here is CASSLVSENTEAFF. The CDR3 nucleotides are TGTGCCAGCAGCTTAGTTTCCGAGAACACTGAAGCTTTCTTT.

The gene calls are TRBV6-5 and TRBJ1-1; no definite D call. With 0 bases removed from V and 0 bases from J, the gap between germline ends came to 5 bases. The CDR3 totals 14 residues. Germline V gene lookup returns CDR1 MNHEY and CDR2 SVGAGI. The CDR3 DNA sequence: TGTGCCAGCAGTTACTCGATACTGAACACTGAAGCTTTCTTT. Residues: CASSYSILNTEAFF.

The V gene is TRBV7-9, the J gene TRBJ1-4; 7 positions agree with TRBD1. After removal of 0 bases from V and 1 base from J, the junction contained 2 bases not matched to a gene. The CDR3 consists of 16 residues. Germline V gives CDR1 SEHNR, CDR2 FQNEAQ (reference sequence). CDR3 DNA sequence: TGTGCCAGCAGCTTAGCCCGACAGGGAACTAATGAAAAACTGTTTTTT. Encoded protein: CASSLARQGTNEKLFF. The full variable domain, rest sourced from reference TRBV7-9 and TRBJ1-4, is DTGVSQNPRHKITKRGQNVTFRCDPISEHNRLYWYRQTLGQGPEFLTYFQNEAQLEKSRLLSDRFSAERPKGSFSTLEIQRTEQGDSAMYLCASSLARQGTNEKLFFGSGTQLSVL.

The V and J genes are TRBV7-9 and TRBJ1-1; D might be TRBD1 (6 bases). The germline V and J ends were trimmed by 4 bases and 5 bases, with 11 bases remaining between them. This CDR3 is 13 amino acids long. Germline CDR1 reads SEHNR; CDR2 reads FQNEAQ (reference sequence). This CDR3 is CASSYFDRTEAFF. CDR3 nucleotides: TGTGCCAGCAGCTACTTCGACAGGACTGAAGCTTTCTTT.

V usage is TRBV7-8 and J usage is TRBJ2-3; TRBD2 might be the D (5 bases). This CDR3 is 16 amino acids long. The V and J ends lost 5 bases and 0 bases respectively, with 15 bases between them. Germline V lookup: CDR1 SGHVS, CDR2 FQNEAQ. Here the CDR3 reads CASSPLPAESTDTQYF. DNA for the CDR3: TGTGCCAGCAGCCCACTTCCAGCGGAAAGCACAGATACGCAGTATTTT.

The chain employs TRBV2 and TRBJ2-3; D is perhaps TRBD1 or TRBD2 (5 bases each). Germline lookup yields CDR1 SNHLY and CDR2 FYNNEI. CDR3 length: 15 amino acids. Trimming stripped 7 bases from V and 5 bases from J, with 19 bases between. The CDR3 DNA follows: TGTGCCAGCACTCCCCAGCGAGGGGTGGGAGATACGCAGTATTTT. This codes for CASTPQRGVGDTQYF.

This chain links TRBV19 with TRBJ1-2; D perhaps matches TRBD1 (6 bases). The germline V gene encodes CDR1 LNHDA and CDR2 SQIVND (reference sequence). The CDR3 has 14 residues. The ends were cut back, 7 bases at V and 4 bases at J, with 16 bases in the middle. CDR3: CASKSSGGVYGYTF. In DNA form, the CDR3 reads TGTGCCAGTAAGTCCAGTGGGGGCGTCTATGGCTACACCTTC. The complete variable domain, with remaining parts taken from reference TRBV19 and TRBJ1-2, reads DGGITQSPKYLFRKEGQNVTLSCEQNLNHDAMYWYRQDPGQGLRLIYYSQIVNDFQKGDIAEGYSVSREKKESFPLTVTSAQKNPTAFYLCASKSSGGVYGYTFGSGTRLTVV.

The chain uses TRBV28 and TRBJ1-2, with D possibly being TRBD1 (5 bases). Germline V gene data show CDR1 as MDHEN and CDR2 as SYDVKM. The CDR3 spans 13 residues. Trimming pared 7 bases from V and 8 bases from J, leaving 17 bases between. The CDR3 DNA follows: TGTGCCAGCAACGATCTTCGGGGCGTCGGCTACACCTTC. It translates to CASNDLRGVGYTF.

The chain employs TRBV28 and TRBJ2-7, with D perhaps TRBD1 (5 bases). Germline CDR1 MDHEN, CDR2 SYDVKM. V lost 6 bases to trimming and J lost 3 bases, with 12 bases between them. The CDR3 runs 13 residues. The CDR3 loop is CASRNRLFYEQYF. CDR3 DNA sequence: TGTGCCAGCAGGAACAGGTTGTTCTACGAGCAGTACTTC.

V gene TRBV28 combines with J gene TRBJ1-6, with 8 bases that match TRBD1. CDR3 size: 15 residues. The germline V gene encodes CDR1 MDHEN and CDR2 SYDVKM. The trim removed 6 bases at V and 9 bases at J, leaving 10 bases unmatched. CDR3 coding DNA: TGTGCCAGCAGACCCCGGACAGGGACGGTTTCACCCCTCCACTTT. Protein product: CASRPRTGTVSPLHF. Filled out from reference TRBV28 and TRBJ1-6, the complete variable domain reads DVKVTQSSRYLVKRTGEKVFLECVQDMDHENMFWYRQDPGLGLRLIYFSYDVKMKEKGDIPEGYSVSREKKERFSLILESASTNQTSMYLCASRPRTGTVSPLHFGNGTRLTVT.